This T cell receptor beta chain was captured in a study of blood T cell repertoires in COVID-19. Looking at the study overall: Sites in the United States, Italy and Spain provided acute and convalescent COVID-19 samples. T cells, B-cell-depleted T cells, or PBMCs provided the cDNA or gDNA that served as material.

Germline CDR1 and CDR2: SQVTM and ANQGSEA. Losses at the gene ends were 7 bases for V and 5 bases for J; bases not matched to a gene: 13. The CDR3 covers 15 residues. Original data processing: Estimation of nucleated cell counts relied on the amplification of reference gene primers. The method was immunoSEQ multiplex PCR; TCRdb's version includes in-frame clones alone and lacks a portion of them. V and J calls and clone size follow that table, whereas D and trimming were derived from the DNA. The table records about 160,000 clones, about 87% of them present only once. The V and J genes are TRBV29-1 and TRBJ2-5; 10 bases are shared with TRBD2. The source is a woman aged 55-75 years who had recovered from COVID-19. Material for sequencing was peripheral blood. In nucleotides, the CDR3 is TGCAGCGCAGATCCTAGCGGGGGCCCCCCGGAGACCCAGTACTTC. Protein product: CSADPSGGPPETQYF.